Listed here are 22 T cell receptor beta chains from one sample, sequenced in a study of a mutant IDH1 vaccine in newly diagnosed glioma. No cognate antigen is known for these TCRs. This table comes from immunoSEQ multiplex PCR, and its TCRdb copy is limited to in-frame clones, with some not included. The data show roughly 56,000 clones, with about 80% seen just once and around 4.7% held by the top ten. Time point indicated: week 47, end of study. What each vaccine dose contained was 300 ug of mutant IDH1 20-mer peptide, accompanied by topical imiquimod. Here the sequenced sample was PBMCs, taken from a glioma patient whose treatment included an IDH1 peptide vaccine. The receptors were sampled from a woman between 35 and 50 years old with glioma. Some clones in this sample may be carry-over from other donors' samples.

V is TRBV9 and J is TRBJ2-3; possible D gene TRBD1, 6 bases. Germline values: CDR1 SGDLS, CDR2 YYNGEE. V was clipped by 0 bases and J by 4 bases, with 15 bases between them. The CDR3 contains 16 residues. CDR3 residues: CASSVVQGRGPDTQYF. The DNA of the CDR3 is TGTGCCAGCAGCGTAGTACAGGGTAGGGGCCCAGATACGCAGTATTTT. The whole variable domain, remainder taken from reference TRBV9 and TRBJ2-3, is DSGVTQTPKHLITATGQRVTLRCSPRSGDLSVYWYQQSLDQGLQFLIQYYNGEERAKGNILERFSAQQFPDLHSELNLSSLELGDSALYFCASSVVQGRGPDTQYFGPGTRLTVL.

This sequence joins TRBV5-6 and TRBJ1-1, with TRBD1 as a possible D gene (5 bases). Germline V lookup: CDR1 SGHDT, CDR2 YYEEEE. This CDR3 comprises 16 residues. V dropped 0 bases and J dropped 2 bases, with 14 bases sitting between them. This CDR3 reads CASSLGYGRGNTEAFF. CDR3 nucleotide sequence: TGTGCCAGCAGCTTGGGGTATGGTAGGGGCAACACTGAAGCTTTCTTT.

The chain recombines TRBV11-2 with TRBJ2-2, with 7 bases fitting TRBD1. The CDR3 is 15 residues long. After removal of 5 bases from V and 3 bases from J, the junction contained 6 bases not matched to a gene. Germline V CDR1 and CDR2: SGHAT, FQNNGV. CDR3 sequence: CASSTGTAYTGELFF. For the CDR3, the DNA is TGTGCCAGCAGCACGGGGACAGCTTACACCGGGGAGCTGTTTTTT.

This chain connects TRBV5-1 to TRBJ1-3, with D perhaps matching TRBD1 (5 bases). CDR1 and CDR2 (germline): SGHRS, YFSETQ. Trimming took 0 bases from V and 1 from J, leaving 11 bases between them. The length of the CDR3 is 16 residues. The CDR3 sequence is CASSLAGGASGNTIYF. For the CDR3, the DNA is TGCGCCAGCAGCTTGGCGGGAGGGGCGTCTGGAAACACCATATATTTT.

The chain carries TRBV10-3 and TRBJ2-7; 10 bases are a match to TRBD2. This CDR3 is 15 amino acids long. Germline V CDR1 and CDR2: ENHRY, SYGVKD. V was pared by 6 bases and J by 1 base, with 6 bases of the junction left unmatched. The CDR3 DNA follows: TGTGCCATCAGAGTAGCGGGGGGCCTTTCCTACGAGCAGTACTTC. It specifies CAIRVAGGLSYEQYF.

CDR3 loop: CASSEAGGRGGQPQHF. The CDR3 nucleotides read TGTGCCAGCAGTGAAGCCGGGGGTAGGGGCGGACAGCCCCAGCATTTT. The V call is TRBV2, the J call TRBJ1-5; possible D gene TRBD1, 5 bases. This CDR3 contains 16 residues. Per germline, CDR1 SNHLY and CDR2 FYNNEI. Trimming stripped 0 bases from V and 7 bases from J, with 16 bases between. The variable domain in full, with the rest retrieved from reference TRBV2 and TRBJ1-5, is EPEVTQTPSHQVTQMGQEVILRCVPISNHLYFYWYRQILGQKVEFLVSFYNNEISEKSEIFDDQFSVERPDGSNFTLKIRSTKLEDSAMYFCASSEAGGRGGQPQHFGDGTRLSIL.

V usage is TRBV5-6 and J usage is TRBJ2-7, with D perhaps matching TRBD2 (5 bases). From germline, CDR1 is SGHDT and CDR2 YYEEEE. The CDR3 covers 13 residues. V was shortened by 4 bases and J by 3 bases, with 11 bases between the two germline ends. CDR3: CASSRWRFYEQYF. CDR3 sequence (DNA): TGTGCCAGCAGCCGGTGGAGGTTCTACGAGCAGTACTTC.

This clone was detected only a few times. V gene TRBV29-1 combines with J gene TRBJ1-4; D gene uncertain. Germline CDR1 SQVTM, CDR2 ANQGSEA. Trimming took off 4 bases at V and 8 bases at J, with 17 bases between the two ends. This CDR3 spans 14 amino acids. The CDR3 loop is CSVAPTTPGEKLFF. CDR3 coding DNA: TGCAGCGTTGCACCGACCACTCCGGGCGAAAAACTGTTTTTT.

J is TRBJ2-3 and V is TRBV5-1, with TRBD2 matching over 8 bases. Looked up from germline, CDR1 is SGHRS and CDR2 is YFSETQ. The CDR3 is 16 amino acids. V shed 2 bases and J 6 bases; nucleotides not matched to a gene: 11. Written as DNA, the CDR3 is TGCGCCAGCAGCTTCCTCAACGGGGGGGCTGGTGATACGCAGTATTTT. As protein: CASSFLNGGAGDTQYF. The full variable domain, with the rest looked up from reference TRBV5-1 and TRBJ2-3, is KAGVTQTPRYLIKTRGQQVTLSCSPISGHRSVSWYQQTPGQGLQFLFEYFSETQRNKGNFPGRFSGRQFSNSRSEMNVSTLELGDSALYLCASSFLNGGAGDTQYFGPGTRLTVL.

The CDR3, as DNA: TGCAGCGTTAAGCCGGGACAGGGGGCCACCGGGGAGCTGTTTTTT. Residues: CSVKPGQGATGELFF. J is TRBJ2-2 and V is TRBV29-1; TRBD1 aligns across 12 bases. Germline values: CDR1 SQVTM, CDR2 ANQGSEA. The length of the CDR3 is 15 residues. Trimming cost V 5 bases and J 4 bases; bases outside gene matches: 5.

A few counts support this clone. At one end, the junction sequence differs from germline, possibly due to a read error. The chain recombines TRBV18 with TRBJ1-1; 8 bases are a match to TRBD1. The CDR3 totals 15 residues. CDR1 and CDR2 (germline): KGHSH, LQKENI. The CDR3, as DNA: TGTGCCAGCTCACCACCGACAGGGGCAAACACTGAGGCTTTCTTT. It translates to CASSPPTGANTEAFF. The full variable domain, rest sourced from reference TRBV18 and TRBJ1-1, is NAGVMQNPRHLVRRRGQEARLRCSPMKGHSHVYWYRQLPEEGLKFMVYLQKENIIDESGMPKERFSAEFPKEGPSILRIQQVVRGDSAAYFCASSPPTGANTEAFFGQGTRLTVV.

The CDR3 DNA reads as TGTGCCAGCAGTTTTTCCACAGGGGTGGAGCAGTACTTC. It encodes CASSFSTGVEQYF. The chain links TRBV27 to TRBJ2-7, with 7 bases fitting TRBD1. In germline, CDR1 is MNHEY, CDR2 SMNVEV (reference sequence). This CDR3 region has 13 residues. J gave up 7 bases and V 3 bases, and 6 bases lay outside the gene matches.

The rearrangement joins TRBV10-3 to TRBJ1-1; D possibly corresponds to TRBD1 (5 bases). The CDR3 loop spans 16 amino acids. Germline CDR1 reads ENHRY; CDR2 reads SYGVKD. Trimming took 3 bases from V and 6 from J, leaving 20 bases between them. The CDR3 bases are TGTGCCATCAGTGACTCCCCCGGGAGGGGAGGGGCTGAAGCTTTCTTT. It specifies CAISDSPGRGGAEAFF.

This chain links TRBV19 with TRBJ2-7; D possibly corresponds to TRBD2 (5 bases). The CDR3 runs to 13 residues. Per the germline V gene, CDR1 is LNHDA and CDR2 is SQIVND (reference sequence). V was shortened by 5 bases and J by 3 bases, with 11 bases between the two germline ends. The CDR3 protein is CASSPPGNYEQYF. CDR3 coding DNA: TGTGCCAGTAGTCCCCCGGGGAACTACGAGCAGTACTTC.

This clone was detected only once. The J gene is TRBJ1-6, the V gene TRBV18, with a tentative D call TRBD1 (6 bases). There are 14 residues in the CDR3. Germline CDR1 and CDR2: KGHSH and LQKENI. Trimming took 4 bases from V and 10 from J, leaving 14 bases between them. The CDR3 loop is CASSLGQKMSPLHF. The CDR3 coding sequence is TGTGCCAGCTCACTAGGACAGAAGATGTCACCCCTCCACTTT.

This clone was seen just once. The genes are TRBV6-5 and TRBJ2-7; 7 bases fit TRBD1. CDR1 is MNHEY and CDR2 is SVGAGI in the germline V gene. V shed 4 bases, J shed 2 bases, and the junction held 5 bases outside the gene matches. The CDR3 extends over 14 amino acids. The CDR3 region has the DNA TGTGCCAGCAGTTCGGACAGGAGGACCTACGAGCAGTACTTC. Protein product: CASSSDRRTYEQYF.

The V gene is TRBV10-3, the J gene TRBJ1-1; D gene uncertain. Deletions cut 2 bases from V and 0 bases from J, with 10 bases between. CDR3 size: 15 residues. The germline gives CDR1 ENHRY, CDR2 SYGVKD. The DNA for the CDR3 is TGTGCCATCAGTGAGAATCTTGGGGTGAACACTGAAGCTTTCTTT. Translation gives CAISENLGVNTEAFF.

V usage is TRBV19 and J usage is TRBJ1-4, with D possibly matching TRBD1 (6 bases). V was clipped by 4 bases and J by 4 bases, with 13 bases between them. The CDR3 spans 15 residues. Per germline, CDR1 LNHDA and CDR2 SQIVND (reference sequence). The CDR3 spells CASSSQDRYNEKLFF. The DNA for the CDR3 is TGTGCCAGTAGTAGCCAAGACAGGTATAATGAAAAACTGTTTTTT. Supplemented by reference TRBV19 and TRBJ1-4, the full variable domain reads DGGITQSPKYLFRKEGQNVTLSCEQNLNHDAMYWYRQDPGQGLRLIYYSQIVNDFQKGDIAEGYSVSREKKESFPLTVTSAQKNPTAFYLCASSSQDRYNEKLFFGSGTQLSVL.

The genes are TRBV30 and TRBJ2-7, with a weak D call TRBD2 (6 bases). The V gene's germline CDR1 is GTSNPN and CDR2 SVGIG (reference sequence). The CDR3 loop spans 14 amino acids. The V end lost 0 bases, the J end lost 6 bases, and 15 bases lay between the germline ends. CDR3 protein: CAWSVVRGSVEQYF. CDR3 coding DNA: TGTGCCTGGAGTGTGGTCCGGGGGTCTGTCGAGCAGTACTTC.

This chain uses TRBV27 with TRBJ2-5; 7 nucleotides line up with TRBD1. The CDR3 is 13 amino acids. V lost 5 bases and J lost 6; bases outside the gene matches: 6. Germline-derived CDR1 and CDR2 are MNHEY and SMNVEV (reference sequence). This CDR3 is CASSVTGWKTQYF. CDR3 coding DNA: TGTGCCAGCAGTGTGACAGGGTGGAAGACCCAGTACTTC.

V is TRBV2 and J is TRBJ2-7; D gene unclear. CDR1 and CDR2 (germline): SNHLY, FYNNEI. Trimming removed 3 bases from V and 0 bases from J, with 9 bases in between. The CDR3 length is 14 residues. The CDR3: CASSDVSLSYEQYF. CDR3 sequence (DNA): TGTGCCAGCAGTGATGTGAGTCTCTCCTACGAGCAGTACTTC.

In DNA form, the CDR3 reads TGTGCCTGTACTAGTGGCGTCACCGGGGAGCTGTTTTTT. This encodes CACTSGVTGELFF. V is TRBV18 and J is TRBJ2-2, with D tentatively TRBD2 (5 bases). Trimming took 11 bases from V and 4 from J, leaving 14 bases between them. Germline CDR1 is KGHSH and CDR2 is LQKENI. The CDR3 runs to 13 residues.